These 25 T cell receptor beta chains originate from one sample sequenced in a study of control samples from healthy donors and cancer patients. Profiling relied on immunoSEQ multiplex PCR, and the TCRdb table lists in-frame clones only, not all of them. Of around 110,000 clones listed, more than 80% are singletons. Sequencing input: PBMCs. These receptors originate from a woman aged 45-65 years with colorectal cancer.

V gene TRBV6-5 combines with J gene TRBJ2-2; D not certain. V lost 5 bases, J lost 7 bases, and 8 bases lay in between. This CDR3 contains 12 residues. Germline CDR1 and CDR2: MNHEY and SVGAGI. The CDR3: CASSRWSGELFF. CDR3 sequence (DNA): TGTGCCAGCAGTCGGTGGAGCGGGGAGCTGTTTTTT.

The V and J genes are TRBV2 and TRBJ2-3; no definite D call. V was trimmed by 2 bases and J by 0 bases, leaving 6 bases between them. CDR3 length: 14 residues. Germline V lookup: CDR1 SNHLY, CDR2 FYNNEI. As DNA, the CDR3 is TGTGCCAGCAGTGAATTTCAGAGCACAGATACGCAGTATTTT. Residues: CASSEFQSTDTQYF.

The chain joins TRBV5-1 to TRBJ2-6, with D uncertain. The CDR3 sequence is 17 residues long. V dropped 1 base and J dropped 0 bases, with 11 bases sitting between them. The V gene's germline CDR1 is SGHRS and CDR2 YFSETQ. CDR3 in amino acids: CASSLRTVTSGANVLTF. CDR3 nucleotides: TGCGCCAGCAGCTTGAGGACGGTAACCTCTGGGGCCAACGTCCTGACTTTC.

The chain is built from TRBV3-1 (or the pseudogene TRBV3-2) and TRBJ2-2, with TRBD2 matching 7 bases. J was trimmed by 6 bases and V by 6 bases; bases with no gene match: 1. This CDR3 is 12 amino acids long. Germline values: CDR1 LGHDT, CDR2 YNNKEL (reference sequence). The CDR3: CASRREAGELFF. The CDR3 DNA follows: TGTGCCAGCAGACGGGAGGCCGGGGAGCTGTTTTTT.

The rearrangement links TRBV19 to TRBJ2-5, with 12 bases lining up with TRBD2. This CDR3 contains 14 residues. Germline V gene sequence: CDR1 LNHDA, CDR2 SQIVND (reference sequence). The trim removed 5 bases at V and 5 bases at J, leaving 3 bases unmatched. CDR3 bases: TGTGCCAGTAGTGCTAGCGGGAGGGGGGAGACCCAGTACTTC. This encodes CASSASGRGETQYF.

The rearrangement uses TRBV28 and TRBJ2-3, with D possibly TRBD1 on 6 matching bases. Trimming removed 5 bases at V and 3 bases at J, with 12 bases between. Germline CDR1 and CDR2: MDHEN and SYDVKM. This CDR3 is built from 14 residues. CDR3 sequence reads: CASSRQDITDTQYF. CDR3 coding DNA: TGTGCCAGCAGTCGACAGGACATAACAGATACGCAGTATTTT. The full variable domain, rest sourced from reference TRBV28 and TRBJ2-3, is DVKVTQSSRYLVKRTGEKVFLECVQDMDHENMFWYRQDPGLGLRLIYFSYDVKMKEKGDIPEGYSVSREKKERFSLILESASTNQTSMYLCASSRQDITDTQYFGPGTRLTVL.

The CDR3 protein is CASSPRFDLNEKLFF. In DNA, the CDR3 is TGTGCCAGCAGCCCACGATTCGACCTTAATGAAAAACTGTTTTTT. The chain uses TRBV5-4 and TRBJ1-4; D not resolved. CDR1 and CDR2 (germline): SGHNT, YYREEE (reference sequence). V dropped 4 bases and J dropped 4 bases, with 14 bases sitting between them. CDR3 length: 15 residues. Using reference TRBV5-4 and TRBJ1-4 for the parts outside the CDR3, the full variable domain is ETGVTQSPTHLIKTRGQQVTLRCSSQSGHNTVSWYQQALGQGPQFIFQYYREEENGRGNFPPRFSGLQFPNYSSELNVNALELDDSALYLCASSPRFDLNEKLFFGSGTQLSVL.

The rearrangement links TRBV5-5 to TRBJ1-4; a weak D match, TRBD1 (5 bases). This CDR3 contains 15 residues. Per germline, CDR1 SGHKS and CDR2 YYEKEE (reference sequence). Trimming pared 0 bases from V and 4 bases from J, leaving 10 bases between. CDR3: CASSLVGADNEKLFF. The CDR3 coding sequence is TGTGCCAGCAGCTTGGTTGGGGCTGATAATGAAAAACTGTTTTTT.

The rearrangement joins TRBV7-6 to TRBJ2-7, with D perhaps assigned TRBD1 or TRBD2 (6 bases each). CDR1 and CDR2 from the germline V gene are SGHVS and FNYEAQ. V lost 0 bases to trimming and J lost 5 bases, with 11 bases between them. The CDR3 contains 14 residues. The CDR3 is CASSLAPGANEQYF. The CDR3 coding sequence is TGTGCCAGCAGCTTAGCGCCGGGGGCAAACGAGCAGTACTTC.

This clone occurred many times. The rearrangement joins TRBV29-1 to TRBJ1-2, with D unresolved. V shed 2 bases and J shed 2 bases, with 9 bases lying between them. This CDR3 is built from 13 residues. Germline CDR1 and CDR2: SQVTM and ANQGSEA. CDR3 in DNA: TGCAGCGTTGAAAACTTAGACAACTATGGCTACACCTTC. Encoded protein: CSVENLDNYGYTF.

V and J are TRBV6-4 and TRBJ1-2; D not certain. CDR3 length: 14 residues. Looked up from germline, CDR1 is MRHNA and CDR2 is SNTAGT. V lost 0 bases to trimming and J lost 7 bases, with 12 bases between them. CDR3 residues: CASSDSRAYGGYTF. The CDR3 nucleotides are TGTGCCAGCAGTGACTCTCGGGCCTACGGTGGCTACACCTTC.

This clone was found a few times. The identical CDR3 is also encoded by other nucleotide sequences in the sample. The chain has TRBV29-1 and TRBJ2-2; D unresolved. CDR1 is SQVTM, CDR2 ANQGSEA, per germline. This CDR3 contains 11 residues. V lost 4 bases and J lost 3, with 3 bases in between. CDR3 residues: CSVADTGELFF. The CDR3 DNA follows: TGCAGCGTTGCCGACACCGGGGAGCTGTTTTTT.

This chain joins TRBV2 and TRBJ2-7, with D unresolved. CDR1 and CDR2 from the germline V gene are SNHLY and FYNNEI. V lost 5 bases to trimming and J lost 1 base, with 12 bases between them. This CDR3 has 14 residues. For the CDR3, the DNA is TGTGCCAGCAGTCTAAAACAGAGTTCCTACGAGCAGTACTTC. Its translation: CASSLKQSSYEQYF.

This sequence joins TRBV24-1 and TRBJ2-5; D is perhaps TRBD2 (6 bases). V dropped 7 bases and J dropped 5 bases, with 19 bases sitting between them. Germline CDR1 and CDR2: KGHDR and SFDVKD. The CDR3 runs 15 residues. CDR3 DNA sequence: TGTGCCACCAGCGACGGGGGAGGAGGCGGGGAGACCCAGTACTTC. Encoded protein: CATSDGGGGGETQYF.

This chain joins TRBV5-1 and TRBJ2-2; 13 nucleotides line up with TRBD2. The J segment lost 6 bases and the V segment lost 4 bases, leaving 12 bases of the junction unmatched. Germline loops: CDR1 SGHRS, CDR2 YFSETQ. The CDR3 runs 18 residues. This chain's CDR3 is CASSPGLAGFKSPGELFF. CDR3 nucleotides: TGCGCCAGCAGCCCGGGACTAGCGGGGTTTAAGTCGCCCGGGGAGCTGTTTTTT.

J is TRBJ1-1 and V is TRBV5-6; no clear D gene. CDR1 is SGHDT and CDR2 is YYEEEE in the germline V gene. V was shortened by 2 bases and J by 5 bases, with 13 bases between the two germline ends. CDR3 length: 14 residues. The CDR3 reads CASSFGNSWTEAFF. For the CDR3, the DNA is TGTGCCAGCAGCTTTGGGAACAGTTGGACTGAAGCTTTCTTT.

The rearrangement uses TRBV6-5 and TRBJ2-6; 7 nucleotides align to TRBD1. The CDR3 length is 15 residues. Germline CDR1 and CDR2: MNHEY and SVGAGI. V shed 6 bases, J shed 1 base, and the junction held 3 bases outside the gene matches. CDR3 sequence (DNA): TGTGCCAGCAGCCGGGGACAGTCTGGGGCCAACGTCCTGACTTTC. This codes for CASSRGQSGANVLTF.

The chain joins TRBV11-3 to TRBJ2-3, with TRBD1 matching over 9 bases. The V and J ends lost 6 bases and 6 bases, in that order; junction bases with no gene match: 7. CDR3 length: 14 amino acids. Germline V gene data show CDR1 as SGHNT and CDR2 as YENEEA. CDR3 loop: CASSSGTGYDTQYF. The CDR3 DNA follows: TGTGCCAGCAGTTCCGGGACAGGGTATGATACGCAGTATTTT.

The rearrangement joins TRBV30 to TRBJ1-4, with TRBD1 as a possible D gene (6 bases). Germline CDR1 GTSNPN, CDR2 SVGIG (reference sequence). CDR3 size: 14 residues. Trimming left V 0 bases short and J 10 bases short, with 15 bases between. The CDR3 bases are TGTGCCTGGAGTGTACAGACAGGCTGGGGAAAACTGTTTTTT. Translation: CAWSVQTGWGKLFF.

The J gene is TRBJ1-1, the V gene TRBV19; 9 positions agree with TRBD1. The CDR3 is 14 amino acids. CDR1 is LNHDA, CDR2 SQIVND, per germline (reference sequence). V trimming: 7 bases; J trimming: 7 bases; junction bases outside the gene matches: 10. The CDR3 is CASTTGQGRGEAFF. In DNA, the CDR3 is TGTGCCAGTACCACAGGACAGGGGAGAGGTGAAGCTTTCTTT.

The chain uses TRBV5-1 and TRBJ2-5, with TRBD2 identical over 10 bases. The CDR3 runs 16 residues. Losses at the gene ends were 0 bases for V and 1 base for J; bases not matched to a gene: 3. CDR1 is SGHRS and CDR2 is YFSETQ in the germline V gene. CDR3 sequence reads: CASSLGTSGVQETQYF. The CDR3 DNA reads TGCGCCAGCAGCTTGGGGACTAGCGGAGTCCAAGAGACCCAGTACTTC.

The gene calls are TRBV19 and TRBJ1-3; a weak D match, TRBD1 (6 bases). The germline V gene encodes CDR1 LNHDA and CDR2 SQIVND (reference sequence). V lost 5 bases and J lost 4, with 21 bases in between. The CDR3 totals 17 residues. DNA of the CDR3: TGTGCCAGTAGTCTCGGACAGACGCTCTTTTCCGGAAACACCATATATTTT. Protein: CASSLGQTLFSGNTIYF.

The chain is built from TRBV5-1 and TRBJ1-2, with D unclear. The CDR3 loop spans 15 amino acids. Germline CDR1 is SGHRS and CDR2 is YFSETQ. With 4 bases removed from V and 4 bases from J, the gap between germline ends came to 17 bases. The CDR3 sequence is CASSPGNPPGYGYTF. The CDR3 nucleotides are TGCGCCAGCAGCCCCGGGAACCCCCCCGGCTATGGCTACACCTTC.

The J gene is TRBJ2-2, the V gene TRBV10-3, with D unclear. This CDR3 has 14 amino acids. Between the trimmed V and J ends, which lost 3 bases and 5 bases, there was a span of 10 bases. Germline V gives CDR1 ENHRY, CDR2 SYGVKD. This chain's CDR3 is CAISESSATGELFF. DNA for the CDR3: TGTGCCATCAGTGAAAGTTCGGCGACCGGGGAGCTGTTTTTT.

The V and J genes are TRBV6-5 and TRBJ1-1; D gene ambiguous. With 5 bases removed from V and 6 bases from J, the gap between germline ends came to 10 bases. This CDR3 is 12 amino acids long. CDR1 and CDR2 (germline): MNHEY, SVGAGI. The CDR3 DNA reads TGTGCCAGCAGTAAGGACGGACCTGAAGCTTTCTTT. Encoded protein: CASSKDGPEAFF.